These 7 T cell receptor beta chains were all obtained from the same sample, sequenced in a study of shared clonotypes between healthy human individuals. Assay used: immunoSEQ multiplex PCR; TCRdb lists only in-frame clones, some missing. The table lists about 2.4 million clones, 90% to 95% of them singletons. The sequenced material came from naive CD4+ T cells from PBMCs. Subset meaning: CD45RA+ positively selected. These receptors all come from a man younger than 30 in good health. Some clones in this sample may be carry-over from other donors' samples.

Only a few counts were recorded for this clone. The chain links TRBV7-8 to TRBJ2-3, with D perhaps matching TRBD2 (6 bases). The V gene's germline CDR1 is SGHVS and CDR2 FQNEAQ. The CDR3 is made up of 13 amino acids. Trimming cost V 2 bases and J 4 bases, with 7 bases left between them. CDR3 nucleotide sequence: TGTGCCAGCAGCTTATGGGGGGCAGATACGCAGTATTTT. Translating it yields CASSLWGADTQYF.

The rearrangement uses TRBV18 and TRBJ1-1, with 7 positions matching TRBD1. After removal of 4 bases from V and 1 base from J, the junction contained 6 bases not matched to a gene. The CDR3 loop spans 15 amino acids. Germline V CDR1 and CDR2: KGHSH, LQKENI. CDR3 region: CASSRDRVANTEAFF. Written as DNA, the CDR3 is TGTGCCAGCTCACGCGACAGGGTGGCGAACACTGAAGCTTTCTTT.

The chain joins TRBV27 to TRBJ1-2; 9 bases line up with TRBD1. The V gene end was trimmed by 6 bases and the J gene end by 1 base; junction bases not matched to a gene: 18. Per germline, CDR1 MNHEY and CDR2 SMNVEV (reference sequence). This CDR3 has 19 amino acids. This CDR3 is CASRGRDRDCIHVNYGYTF. DNA for the CDR3: TGTGCCAGCAGGGGACGGGACAGGGATTGCATACATGTTAACTATGGCTACACCTTC.

J is TRBJ2-1 and V is TRBV6-1, with D maybe TRBD2 (6 bases). This CDR3 has 14 residues. V shed 8 bases and J shed 2 bases, with 13 bases lying between them. CDR1 and CDR2 (germline): MNHNS, SASEGT. CDR3 residues: CASLAGLTYNEQFF. Here the CDR3 DNA reads TGTGCCAGCTTGGCGGGATTAACCTACAATGAGCAGTTCTTC.

This clone was recorded a few times. The identical CDR3 is also encoded by other nucleotide sequences in the sample. The chain combines TRBV18 with TRBJ2-7, with TRBD2 identical over 8 bases. Germline assignment: CDR1 KGHSH and CDR2 LQKENI. The CDR3 consists of 13 residues. With V trimmed by 6 bases and J by 5 bases, 6 bases remained unmatched. The CDR3 region is CASSGTSDNEQYF. DNA for the CDR3: TGTGCCAGCTCGGGGACTAGTGATAACGAGCAGTACTTC.

The CDR3 sequence: CASRGRDGANVLTF. CDR3 in DNA: TGTGCCAGTAGGGGGAGGGATGGGGCCAACGTCCTGACTTTC. The chain joins TRBV19 to TRBJ2-6, with 7 bases aligning to TRBD2. Germline values: CDR1 LNHDA, CDR2 SQIVND (reference sequence). The CDR3 extends over 14 amino acids. The junction had 2 bases not matched to a gene; V was cut back by 6 bases and J by 3 bases.

This chain uses TRBV11-3 with TRBJ2-1, with D unclear. V was pared by 4 bases and J by 7 bases, with 11 bases between. There are 13 residues in the CDR3. Per germline, CDR1 SGHNT and CDR2 YENEEA. CDR3 DNA sequence: TGTGCCAGCAGCTCGCGAGACGGGAATGAGCAGTTCTTC. It translates to CASSSRDGNEQFF.